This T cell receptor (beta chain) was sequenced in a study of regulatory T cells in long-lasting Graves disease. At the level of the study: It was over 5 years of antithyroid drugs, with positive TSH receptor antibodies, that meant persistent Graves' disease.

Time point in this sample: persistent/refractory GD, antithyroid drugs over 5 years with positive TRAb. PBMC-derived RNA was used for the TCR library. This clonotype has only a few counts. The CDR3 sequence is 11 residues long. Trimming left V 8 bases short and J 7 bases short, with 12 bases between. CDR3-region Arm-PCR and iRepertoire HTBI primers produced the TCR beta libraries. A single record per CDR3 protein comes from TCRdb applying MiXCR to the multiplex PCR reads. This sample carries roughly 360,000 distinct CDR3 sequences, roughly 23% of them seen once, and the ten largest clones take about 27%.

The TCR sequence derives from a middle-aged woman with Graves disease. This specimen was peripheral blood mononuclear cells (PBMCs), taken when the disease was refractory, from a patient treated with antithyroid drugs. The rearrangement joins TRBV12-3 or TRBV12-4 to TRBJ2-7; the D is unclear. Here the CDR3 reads CASGVKGEQYF. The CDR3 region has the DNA TGTGCCAGCGGAGTCAAAGGAGAGCAGTACTTC.